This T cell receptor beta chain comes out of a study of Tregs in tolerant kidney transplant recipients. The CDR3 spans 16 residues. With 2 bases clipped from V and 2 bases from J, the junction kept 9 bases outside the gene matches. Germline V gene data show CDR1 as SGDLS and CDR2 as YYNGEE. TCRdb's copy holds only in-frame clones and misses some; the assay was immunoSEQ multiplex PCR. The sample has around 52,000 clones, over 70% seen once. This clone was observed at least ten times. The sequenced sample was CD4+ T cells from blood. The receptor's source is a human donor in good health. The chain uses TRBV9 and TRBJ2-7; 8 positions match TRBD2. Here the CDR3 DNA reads TGTGCCAGCAGCGTTGGAAGCGGGGGCTTCACCTACGAGCAGTACTTC. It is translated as CASSVGSGGFTYEQYF.